Below, 30 T cell receptor beta chains from the same sample are listed, as sequenced in a study of cytomegalovirus exposure and HLA in healthy donors. The PCR employed 60 Vbeta primers together with 13 Jbeta primers. Data came from immunoSEQ multiplex PCR; TCRdb stores just in-frame clones and leaves some out. This repertoire shows about 73,000 clones, about 75% found once; its top ten account for around an eighth. Material for sequencing was PBMCs. The receptor source for this set is a man between 65 and 85 years old in good health and CMV-seronegative.

The V call is TRBV11-2, the J call TRBJ2-5; 9 nucleotides align to TRBD2. The ends lost 1 base at V and 4 bases at J; junction bases unmatched: 10. Germline V CDR1 and CDR2: SGHAT, FQNNGV. The CDR3 covers 17 residues. The chain's CDR3 is CASSLGILAGEGETQYF. The CDR3 DNA is TGTGCCAGCAGCTTAGGGATTTTAGCGGGAGAAGGAGAGACCCAGTACTTC.

This clone was detected only a few times. The gene calls are TRBV11-2 and TRBJ2-1; D perhaps matches TRBD2 (6 bases). The CDR3 is made up of 13 amino acids. Germline CDR1 SGHAT, CDR2 FQNNGV. Trimming shortened V by 8 bases and J by 4 bases, and 12 bases separated the two germline ends. The CDR3 DNA reads as TGTGCCAGCGCGCGTGGGGGGTACAATGAGCAGTTCTTC. Translation: CASARGGYNEQFF.

CDR3 sequence (DNA): TGCGCCAGCAGCTTCATCACAGGGATGGGCGGAGAGACCCAGTACTTC. Its protein is CASSFITGMGGETQYF. The rearrangement links TRBV5-1 to TRBJ2-5, with a possible D match to TRBD1 (6 bases). Germline V CDR1 and CDR2: SGHRS, YFSETQ. The CDR3 covers 16 residues. Trimming removed 2 bases at V and 4 bases at J, with 18 bases between.

The chain uses TRBV28 and TRBJ1-5; D is possibly TRBD1 (5 bases). CDR1 is MDHEN, CDR2 SYDVKM, per germline. There are 12 residues in the CDR3. With 6 bases removed from V and 7 bases from J, the gap between germline ends came to 10 bases. DNA of the CDR3: TGTGCCAGCAGCAGGGTTCGCCAGCCCCAGCATTTT. The encoded protein is CASSRVRQPQHF.

The chain joins TRBV7-9 to TRBJ2-2, with 7 bases lining up with TRBD2. The length of the CDR3 is 14 residues. The germline CDR1 and CDR2 sequences are SEHNR and FQNEAQ (reference sequence). V shed 8 bases and J 0 bases; nucleotides not matched to a gene: 3. The CDR3 coding sequence is TGTGCCAGCCAAGCGGGGACGAACACCGGGGAGCTGTTTTTT. Its protein is CASQAGTNTGELFF.

This clone was counted only a few times. The rearrangement uses TRBV6-5 and TRBJ1-1; D remains ambiguous. V shed 11 bases and J shed 1 base, with 17 bases lying between them. CDR1 is MNHEY, CDR2 SVGAGI, per germline. The CDR3 is 14 residues long. CDR3 in amino acids: CAVIRGAGNTEAFF. The DNA of the CDR3 is TGTGCCGTAATCCGAGGCGCCGGGAACACTGAAGCTTTCTTT.

The chain uses TRBV4-3 and TRBJ2-2, with 8 positions matching TRBD2. This CDR3 is built from 16 residues. With V trimmed by 1 base and J by 0 bases, 1 base remained unmatched. Germline lookup yields CDR1 LGHNA and CDR2 YSLEER. The CDR3 here is CASSQVSGTNTGELFF. The CDR3 nucleotides read TGCGCCAGCAGCCAAGTTAGCGGGACGAACACCGGGGAGCTGTTTTTT.

In its sample, this clone was seen a few times. Additional DNA sequences in this sample encode the identical CDR3. The CDR3 region has the DNA TGTGCCAGCAGTGAGCAGGGTTTTAGCAATCAGCCCCAGCATTTT. Protein sequence: CASSEQGFSNQPQHF. This chain connects TRBV2 to TRBJ1-5; D possibly corresponds to TRBD1 (5 bases). V lost 3 bases, J lost 0 bases, and 9 bases lay in between. CDR1 SNHLY and CDR2 FYNNEI come from the germline V gene. The CDR3 runs to 15 residues.

The chain uses TRBV4-1 and TRBJ2-3, with 9 bases identical to TRBD2. The CDR3 totals 18 residues. J was trimmed by 1 base and V by 3 bases; bases with no gene match: 11. The germline V gene encodes CDR1 MGHRA and CDR2 YSYEKL. CDR3 DNA: TGCGCCAGCAGCCACAAAGGCTCGGCTAGCGGGGGCACAGATACGCAGTATTTT. Protein: CASSHKGSASGGTDTQYF.

This clone appeared once. The chain employs TRBV4-1 and TRBJ2-3; D is undetermined. Germline assignment: CDR1 MGHRA and CDR2 YSYEKL. The ends were cut back, 3 bases at V and 0 bases at J, with 10 bases in the middle. CDR3 size: 15 residues. Here the CDR3 reads CASSQYPTSTDTQYF. Written as DNA, the CDR3 is TGCGCCAGCAGCCAGTATCCTACTAGCACAGATACGCAGTATTTT.

The V and J genes are TRBV7-8 and TRBJ1-1, with 8 bases identical to TRBD1. V lost 5 bases and J lost 3; bases outside the gene matches: 23. This CDR3 comprises 20 residues. Germline CDR1 is SGHVS and CDR2 is FQNEAQ. The CDR3 region has the DNA TGTGCCAGCAGCCGCCTCACCCCCTACCTCGGACGGGGACAGGACACTGAAGCTTTCTTT. This sequence encodes CASSRLTPYLGRGQDTEAFF. The whole variable domain, remainder taken from reference TRBV7-8 and TRBJ1-1, is GAGVSQSPRYKVAKRGQDVALRCDPISGHVSLFWYQQALGQGPEFLTYFQNEAQLDKSGLPSDRFFAERPEGSVSTLKIQRTQQEDSAVYLCASSRLTPYLGRGQDTEAFFGQGTRLTVV.

The genes are TRBV13 and TRBJ2-1; 9 bases agree with TRBD1. This CDR3 has 16 residues. V lost 0 bases, J lost 7 bases, and 7 bases stayed unmatched. CDR1 PRHDT and CDR2 FYEKMQ come from the germline V gene (reference sequence). The CDR3 DNA sequence: TGTGCCAGCAGCTTAGGGATCGGGACAGGGTGGAATGAGCAGTTCTTC. It is translated as CASSLGIGTGWNEQFF.

The rearrangement joins TRBV7-2 to TRBJ1-5; D is undetermined. Germline CDR1 is SGHTA and CDR2 is FQGNSA. The CDR3 spans 13 residues. The V gene lost 7 bases and the J gene lost 9 bases, with 16 bases spanning the gap. Here the CDR3 reads CASTVAPEGPQHF. In nucleotides, the CDR3 is TGTGCCAGCACGGTTGCGCCAGAGGGGCCCCAGCATTTT.

The chain carries TRBV9 and TRBJ2-2; possible D gene TRBD2, 5 bases. The CDR3 runs 15 residues. V was cut by 6 bases and J by 0 bases, with 12 bases left in between. CDR1 and CDR2 (germline): SGDLS, YYNGEE. Here the CDR3 DNA reads TGTGCCAGCACCTCCAACGGGGCGAACACCGGGGAGCTGTTTTTT. Translated: CASTSNGANTGELFF. The whole variable domain, remainder taken from reference TRBV9 and TRBJ2-2, is DSGVTQTPKHLITATGQRVTLRCSPRSGDLSVYWYQQSLDQGLQFLIQYYNGEERAKGNILERFSAQQFPDLHSELNLSSLELGDSALYFCASTSNGANTGELFFGEGSRLTVL.

This clone has only one observation. This sequence joins TRBV15 and TRBJ2-6, with 10 positions matching TRBD2. This CDR3 contains 17 residues. Trimming cost V 5 bases and J 2 bases; bases outside gene matches: 6. Germline CDR1 reads LNHNV; CDR2 reads YYDKDF (reference sequence). This CDR3 is CATSGGLAATGANVLTF. The CDR3 coding sequence is TGTGCCACCAGCGGAGGACTAGCGGCGACTGGGGCCAACGTCCTGACTTTC.

This chain connects TRBV15 to TRBJ1-5, with unresolved D. Germline assignment: CDR1 LNHNV and CDR2 YYDKDF (reference sequence). This CDR3 region has 15 residues. Trimming stripped 1 base from V and 6 bases from J, with 13 bases between. The CDR3 protein is CATSRGGFGSQPQHF. As DNA, the CDR3 is TGTGCCACCAGCAGAGGCGGGTTTGGTAGTCAGCCCCAGCATTTT.

The chain uses TRBV6-6 and TRBJ1-1; D gene uncertain. The germline gives CDR1 MNHNY, CDR2 SVGAGI (reference sequence). V lost 7 bases to trimming and J lost 1 base, with 4 bases between them. The CDR3 covers 11 residues. The CDR3 sequence: CASIGNTEAFF. CDR3 in DNA: TGTGCCAGCATCGGGAACACTGAAGCTTTCTTT.

The rearrangement joins TRBV7-2 to TRBJ1-1; D gene uncertain. Trimming removed 3 bases from V and 0 bases from J, with 5 bases in between. Germline-derived CDR1 and CDR2 are SGHTA and FQGNSA. This CDR3 is built from 13 residues. The CDR3 DNA is TGTGCCAGCAGCTTCTACGTGAACACTGAAGCTTTCTTT. This encodes CASSFYVNTEAFF.

V usage is TRBV4-2 and J usage is TRBJ2-1; 7 nucleotides line up with TRBD2. V lost 1 base, J lost 8 bases, and 5 bases stayed unmatched. There are 14 residues in the CDR3. Germline values: CDR1 LGHNA, CDR2 YNFKEQ. In nucleotides, the CDR3 is TGTGCCAGCAGCCAAGGGGGGGGTACATATGAGCAGTTCTTC. The encoded protein is CASSQGGGTYEQFF.

V and J are TRBV6-5 and TRBJ1-5; 8 bases are shared with TRBD1. This CDR3 has 14 amino acids. Germline V lookup: CDR1 MNHEY, CDR2 SVGAGI. The V and J ends lost 6 bases and 7 bases, in that order; junction bases with no gene match: 8. CDR3 amino acids: CASSQPGQGQPQHF. Written as DNA, the CDR3 is TGTGCCAGCAGCCAGCCCGGACAGGGCCAGCCCCAGCATTTT.

This chain connects TRBV5-1 to TRBJ2-1, with no clear D. The germline CDR1 and CDR2 sequences are SGHRS and YFSETQ. The CDR3 sequence is 14 residues long. The ends were cut back, 3 bases at V and 8 bases at J, with 15 bases in the middle. The CDR3 DNA is TGCGCCAGCAGCTCTCTTCTAGGTGGCTATGAGCAGTTCTTC. It translates to CASSSLLGGYEQFF.

The chain is built from TRBV7-8 and TRBJ2-3; D is unclear. This CDR3 spans 12 amino acids. Per the germline V gene, CDR1 is SGHVS and CDR2 is FQNEAQ. V was clipped by 5 bases and J by 8 bases, with 11 bases between them. Here the CDR3 reads CASSRPRRTQYF. Here the CDR3 DNA reads TGTGCCAGCAGCCGTCCGCGGCGTACGCAGTATTTT.

This CDR3 is CSVGQGKGEQFF. The CDR3 DNA reads as TGCAGCGTTGGGCAGGGGAAGGGTGAGCAGTTCTTC. V and J are TRBV29-1 and TRBJ2-1, with a possible D match to TRBD1 (6 bases). Germline-derived CDR1 and CDR2 are SQVTM and ANQGSEA. V was trimmed by 4 bases and J by 9 bases, leaving 13 bases between them. CDR3 size: 12 residues.

V usage is TRBV5-1 and J usage is TRBJ1-6; 9 bases are shared with TRBD1. The CDR3 extends over 14 amino acids. The V and J ends lost 4 bases and 7 bases, in that order; junction bases with no gene match: 3. Germline V gives CDR1 SGHRS, CDR2 YFSETQ. The CDR3 region is CASSQGTGNSPLHF. In DNA form, the CDR3 reads TGCGCCAGCAGCCAAGGGACAGGGAATTCACCCCTCCACTTT. The full variable domain, its missing parts supplied by reference TRBV5-1 and TRBJ1-6, is KAGVTQTPRYLIKTRGQQVTLSCSPISGHRSVSWYQQTPGQGLQFLFEYFSETQRNKGNFPGRFSGRQFSNSRSEMNVSTLELGDSALYLCASSQGTGNSPLHFGNGTRLTVT.

The CDR3 protein is CASSARGQSSYNEQFF. The CDR3 nucleotides are TGTGCCAGCAGCGCCCGAGGGCAGAGCTCCTACAATGAGCAGTTCTTC. The chain employs TRBV7-9 and TRBJ2-1, with D maybe TRBD2 (5 bases). The V end lost 5 bases, the J end lost 0 bases, and 14 bases lay between the germline ends. This CDR3 has 16 residues. Germline V gene sequence: CDR1 SEHNR, CDR2 FQNEAQ (reference sequence).

This clone was detected only a few times. The rearrangement joins TRBV6-5 to TRBJ1-1; tentative D call: TRBD1 (5 bases). The germline V gene has CDR1 MNHEY and CDR2 SVGAGI. This CDR3 has 13 residues. The ends were cut back, 6 bases at V and 1 base at J, with 9 bases in the middle. CDR3 sequence: CASRPDRNTEAFF. The DNA of the CDR3 is TGTGCCAGCAGACCCGACAGGAACACTGAAGCTTTCTTT.

This chain joins TRBV5-1 and TRBJ1-5; D unresolved. Germline CDR1 and CDR2: SGHRS and YFSETQ. The CDR3 consists of 13 residues. The germline V and J ends were trimmed by 2 bases and 7 bases, with 10 bases remaining between them. In nucleotides, the CDR3 is TGCGCCAGCAGCTTCGAGGGATTGCAGCCCCAGCATTTT. Its translation: CASSFEGLQPQHF.

The J gene is TRBJ1-3, the V gene TRBV9, with no clear D. Between the trimmed V and J ends, which lost 0 bases and 1 base, there was a span of 11 bases. The CDR3 totals 16 residues. The V gene's germline CDR1 is SGDLS and CDR2 YYNGEE. In DNA form, the CDR3 reads TGTGCCAGCAGCGTAGAATCCGTGGCTTCTGGAAACACCATATATTTT. Translating gives CASSVESVASGNTIYF.

The chain combines TRBV4-1 with TRBJ2-3; 15 nucleotides agree with TRBD2. J lost 1 base, V lost 1 base, and 6 bases had no gene match. Germline V lookup: CDR1 MGHRA, CDR2 YSYEKL. This CDR3 has 19 residues. CDR3 sequence (DNA): TGCGCCAGCAGCCAAGGGACTAGCGGGGGGGCCTCCGGCACAGATACGCAGTATTTT. As protein: CASSQGTSGGASGTDTQYF.

The genes are TRBV30 and TRBJ2-3; no definite D call. CDR3 length equals 11 residues. The germline CDR1 and CDR2 sequences are GTSNPN and SVGIG (reference sequence). V lost 2 bases to trimming and J lost 5 bases, with 5 bases between them. In nucleotides, the CDR3 is TGTGCCTGGAGTCCTAAAGATACGCAGTATTTT. The encoded protein is CAWSPKDTQYF. The full variable domain, completed using reference TRBV30 and TRBJ2-3, is SQTIHQWPATLVQPVGSPLSLECTVEGTSNPNLYWYRQAAGRGLQLLFYSVGIGQISSEVPQNLSASRPQDRQFILSSKKLLLSDSGFYLCAWSPKDTQYFGPGTRLTVL.